The 16 T cell receptor beta chains reported below all come from one sample, sequenced in a study of T cell changes during pregnancy in multiple sclerosis. This table comes from immunoSEQ multiplex PCR, and its TCRdb copy is limited to in-frame clones, with some not included. The table has tens of thousands of clones, 90% to 95% seen once; the top ten hold roughly 0.85%. This material consisted of peripheral blood, taken before pregnancy. These receptors originate from a female donor with multiple sclerosis, enrolled in a pregnancy study.

V and J are TRBV6-1 and TRBJ2-7, with D possibly being TRBD1 (6 bases). Germline V lookup: CDR1 MNHNS, CDR2 SASEGT. This CDR3 is built from 14 residues. Trimming shortened V by 4 bases and J by 6 bases, and 16 bases separated the two germline ends. As DNA, the CDR3 is TGTGCCAGCAGTGTTGAGGGGCTAGGGGGCGAGCAGTACTTC. This sequence encodes CASSVEGLGGEQYF.

This clone was seen just once. The rearrangement uses TRBV2 and TRBJ2-5, with TRBD2 identical over 8 bases. This CDR3 has 14 amino acids. V was pared by 6 bases and J by 5 bases, with 8 bases of the junction left unmatched. Per the germline V gene, CDR1 is SNHLY and CDR2 is FYNNEI. The CDR3 nucleotides are TGTGCCAGCAGACCCGGGAGGGGTTGGGAGACCCAGTACTTC. Its protein product is CASRPGRGWETQYF.

The chain combines TRBV4-3 with TRBJ2-1; 10 bases are shared with TRBD2. This CDR3 spans 15 amino acids. V lost 4 bases to trimming and J lost 4 bases; unmatched junction nucleotides: 4. Per the germline V gene, CDR1 is LGHNA and CDR2 is YSLEER. The CDR3 region has the DNA TGCGCCAGCAGCCTTACTAGCGGGGAGTACAATGAGCAGTTCTTC. Protein product: CASSLTSGEYNEQFF.

V usage is TRBV5-4 and J usage is TRBJ1-1, with a weak D call TRBD1 (5 bases). Deletions cut 4 bases from V and 4 bases from J, with 20 bases between. The CDR3 runs 16 residues. The V gene's germline CDR1 is SGHNT and CDR2 YYREEE (reference sequence). CDR3 in DNA: TGTGCCAGCAGCGGGGGGGTATGGGGGGTCGGCACTGAAGCTTTCTTT. Its translation: CASSGGVWGVGTEAFF.

The chain combines TRBV7-2 with TRBJ2-6; unclear D gene. The CDR3 totals 14 residues. Germline CDR1 and CDR2: SGHTA and FQGNSA. With 5 bases removed from V and 4 bases from J, the gap between germline ends came to 9 bases. CDR3 sequence reads: CASSPSGGANVLTF. The CDR3 nucleotides read TGTGCCAGCAGCCCCTCCGGGGGGGCCAACGTCCTGACTTTC. Full variable domain (rest looked up from reference TRBV7-2 and TRBJ2-6): GAGVSQSPSNKVTEKGKDVELRCDPISGHTALYWYRQSLGQGLEFLIYFQGNSAPDKSGLPSDRFSAERTGGSVSTLTIQRTQQEDSAVYLCASSPSGGANVLTFGAGSRLTVL.

The V call is TRBV5-6, the J call TRBJ2-3, with TRBD1 matching over 8 bases. The CDR3 runs to 16 residues. Germline assignment: CDR1 SGHDT and CDR2 YYEEEE. V shed 4 bases and J 2 bases; nucleotides not matched to a gene: 9. In nucleotides, the CDR3 is TGTGCCAGCAGCCAAAGACAGGGGCCTTTCACAGATACGCAGTATTTT. Encoded protein: CASSQRQGPFTDTQYF.

The chain has TRBV14 and TRBJ1-2; D is unclear. The CDR3 is 13 residues long. Germline values: CDR1 SGHDN, CDR2 FVKESK. The ends were cut back, 4 bases at V and 4 bases at J, with 10 bases in the middle. The CDR3 reads CASSPERAYGYTF. CDR3 nucleotides: TGTGCCAGCAGCCCCGAGCGGGCCTATGGCTACACCTTC. Supplemented by reference TRBV14 and TRBJ1-2, the full variable domain reads EAGVTQFPSHSVIEKGQTVTLRCDPISGHDNLYWYRRVMGKEIKFLLHFVKESKQDESGMPNNRFLAERTGGTYSTLKVQPAELEDSGVYFCASSPERAYGYTFGSGTRLTVV.

This clone has just a few counts. The rearrangement joins TRBV25-1 to TRBJ1-6; 9 bases match TRBD1. Germline loops: CDR1 MGHDK, CDR2 SYGVNS. The CDR3 has 16 residues. Germline trimming cut 3 bases from V and 10 bases from J; bases unmatched to any gene: 10. The CDR3 DNA is TGTGCCAGCAGTGATTCTCGGACAGGGGCACAATCACCCCTCCACTTT. Amino acids: CASSDSRTGAQSPLHF.

This clone has a single count. The V call is TRBV4-3, the J call TRBJ1-2; TRBD1 is a possible D gene (5 bases). This CDR3 has 15 residues. Germline V gives CDR1 LGHNA, CDR2 YSLEER. Trimming removed 0 bases at V and 2 bases at J, with 10 bases between. CDR3 in amino acids: CASSQDPGGNYGYTF. The CDR3 DNA reads as TGCGCCAGCAGCCAAGATCCGGGGGGAAACTATGGCTACACCTTC.

This clone was seen only once. This chain joins TRBV25-1 and TRBJ2-7; D is unclear. V lost 4 bases and J 1 base, leaving 2 bases between the germline ends. The V gene's germline CDR1 is MGHDK and CDR2 SYGVNS. The CDR3 sequence is 11 residues long. CDR3 DNA: TGTGCCAGCAGTGCGTCCTACGAGCAGTACTTC. This sequence encodes CASSASYEQYF.

This chain joins TRBV2 and TRBJ1-2; 8 bases fit TRBD1. This CDR3 contains 14 residues. The trim removed 2 bases at V and 7 bases at J, leaving 6 bases unmatched. Per the germline V gene, CDR1 is SNHLY and CDR2 is FYNNEI. CDR3 in DNA: TGTGCCAGCAGTGAAAGGACAGGGTCCGGTGGCTACACCTTC. Translation: CASSERTGSGGYTF.

The chain carries TRBV6-1 and TRBJ2-4, with D possibly matching TRBD2 (6 bases). Germline-derived CDR1 and CDR2 are MNHNS and SASEGT. This CDR3 has 17 residues. The V gene lost 0 bases and the J gene lost 6 bases, with 18 bases spanning the gap. The CDR3 coding sequence is TGTGCCAGCAGTGAAGCAGGCCTCCGGACTATTAGAAACATTCAGTACTTC. This gives the protein CASSEAGLRTIRNIQYF.

The chain has TRBV2 and TRBJ1-3; D is undetermined. Trimming removed 11 bases from V and 4 bases from J, with 15 bases in between. CDR1 SNHLY and CDR2 FYNNEI come from the germline V gene. This CDR3 is 13 amino acids long. Here the CDR3 DNA reads TGTGCCGGCTCGGCGGCGGGAGGAAACACCATATATTTT. Translated: CAGSAAGGNTIYF.

The chain employs TRBV7-3 and TRBJ1-2; 10 nucleotides line up with TRBD1. The trim removed 3 bases at V and 6 bases at J, leaving 7 bases unmatched. Per the germline V gene, CDR1 is SGHTA and CDR2 is FQGTGA. This CDR3 has 15 amino acids. CDR3 sequence (DNA): TGTGCCAGCAGCTTTACGACAGGGGGCTGGGATGGCTACACCTTC. Residues: CASSFTTGGWDGYTF.

This clone was detected once. The rearrangement links TRBV5-1 to TRBJ2-2; D is perhaps TRBD1 (6 bases). V lost 5 bases and J 1 base, leaving 12 bases between the germline ends. This CDR3 is 15 amino acids long. CDR1 is SGHRS and CDR2 is YFSETQ in the germline V gene. This CDR3 reads CASSRGSVNTGELFF. The CDR3 DNA reads TGCGCCAGCAGTAGGGGGTCGGTGAACACCGGGGAGCTGTTTTTT.

The chain has TRBV7-2 and TRBJ2-7; 7 nucleotides line up with TRBD1. J lost 3 bases, V lost 5 bases, and 10 bases had no gene match. The CDR3 is 15 amino acids. Germline CDR1 and CDR2: SGHTA and FQGNSA. This CDR3 is CASSPTGDIGYEQYF. Written as DNA, the CDR3 is TGTGCCAGCAGCCCAACAGGGGATATAGGCTACGAGCAGTACTTC.